Below are 14 T cell receptor beta chains sequenced from a single sample in a study of blood T cell repertoires in COVID-19. Data came from immunoSEQ multiplex PCR; TCRdb stores just in-frame clones and leaves some out. The data show fewer than 75,000 clones, 87% seen once. Material for sequencing was peripheral blood. Receptor source: a man aged 45-65 years with active COVID-19.

The gene calls are TRBV5-1 and TRBJ2-1, with TRBD1 matching over 8 bases. There are 14 residues in the CDR3. The ends lost 3 bases at V and 6 bases at J; junction bases unmatched: 5. The germline gives CDR1 SGHRS, CDR2 YFSETQ. This chain's CDR3 is CASSSWTGSNEQFF. In DNA form, the CDR3 reads TGCGCCAGCAGCTCATGGACAGGGTCCAATGAGCAGTTCTTC.

V gene TRBV7-9 combines with J gene TRBJ2-7; possible D gene TRBD2, 5 bases. Germline-derived CDR1 and CDR2 are SEHNR and FQNEAQ (reference sequence). CDR3 length: 14 residues. The V end lost 1 base, the J end lost 1 base, and 8 bases lay between the germline ends. The CDR3 loop is CASSLVSGSYEQYF. The CDR3 coding sequence is TGTGCCAGCAGCTTAGTATCGGGGTCCTACGAGCAGTACTTC. Supplemented by reference TRBV7-9 and TRBJ2-7, the full variable domain reads DTGVSQNPRHKITKRGQNVTFRCDPISEHNRLYWYRQTLGQGPEFLTYFQNEAQLEKSRLLSDRFSAERPKGSFSTLEIQRTEQGDSAMYLCASSLVSGSYEQYFGPGTRLTVT.

The sample holds a few counts of this clone. The rearrangement joins TRBV19 to TRBJ2-7, with 10 bases fitting TRBD1. The CDR3 runs to 18 residues. Looked up from germline, CDR1 is LNHDA and CDR2 is SQIVND (reference sequence). Trimming removed 0 bases from V and 3 bases from J; junction bases left unmatched: 11. CDR3 in DNA: TGTGCCAGTAGTATAGATCCGGTTAAGACAGGGGGCGACTACGAGCAGTACTTC. The encoded protein is CASSIDPVKTGGDYEQYF. Using reference TRBV19 and TRBJ2-7 for the parts outside the CDR3, the full variable domain is DGGITQSPKYLFRKEGQNVTLSCEQNLNHDAMYWYRQDPGQGLRLIYYSQIVNDFQKGDIAEGYSVSREKKESFPLTVTSAQKNPTAFYLCASSIDPVKTGGDYEQYFGPGTRLTVT.

This chain connects TRBV19 to TRBJ1-1; D gene unclear. Germline CDR1 LNHDA, CDR2 SQIVND (reference sequence). There are 20 residues in the CDR3. Trimming left V 4 bases short and J 6 bases short, with 33 bases between. CDR3 DNA: TGTGCCAGTAGTACGATAGCCCGGGGTGTGGTTCAGAAAGTCACCTCTGAAGCTTTCTTT. Encoded protein: CASSTIARGVVQKVTSEAFF.

A note on this clone: Relative to the germline gene, one junction end is altered; a read error may explain this. The chain has TRBV27 and TRBJ1-1, with TRBD1 as a possible D gene (6 bases). The CDR3 runs 16 residues. Germline V gene sequence: CDR1 MNHEY, CDR2 SMNVEV (reference sequence). The CDR3 sequence is CASRLYPNRDNTEAFF. CDR3 nucleotide sequence: TGTGCCAGCAGGTTATATCCGAACAGGGATAACACTGAAGCTTTCTTT.

The chain employs TRBV18 and TRBJ1-2, with 8 bases fitting TRBD1. After removal of 2 bases from V and 4 bases from J, the junction contained 6 bases not matched to a gene. The CDR3 length is 15 residues. Germline-derived CDR1 and CDR2 are KGHSH and LQKENI. The CDR3 reads CASSPVTGGLYGYTF. In DNA form, the CDR3 reads TGTGCCAGCTCACCAGTAACAGGGGGTCTCTATGGCTACACCTTC.

This clone was counted between two and nine times. The genes are TRBV19 and TRBJ2-1; D is perhaps TRBD2 (6 bases). Germline-derived CDR1 and CDR2 are LNHDA and SQIVND (reference sequence). V was trimmed by 1 base and J by 3 bases, leaving 19 bases between them. The CDR3 has 18 amino acids. The CDR3 DNA reads TGTGCCAGTAGTATAGGTAAGGTTTCGGGGACTCACTACAATGAGCAGTTCTTC. Translating gives CASSIGKVSGTHYNEQFF.

This CDR3 reads CASSRQGQTNEKLFF. DNA of the CDR3: TGTGCCAGCAGCAGACAGGGACAGACAAATGAAAAACTGTTTTTT. The chain uses TRBV7-2 and TRBJ1-4; 7 bases are a match to TRBD1. With 5 bases clipped from V and 5 bases from J, the junction kept 8 bases outside the gene matches. CDR1 and CDR2 from the germline V gene are SGHTA and FQGNSA. This CDR3 has 15 residues.

The chain is built from TRBV10-2 and TRBJ2-1; D possibly corresponds to TRBD2 (6 bases). V lost 2 bases and J 4 bases, leaving 9 bases between the germline ends. The CDR3 length is 14 residues. Germline assignment: CDR1 WSHSY and CDR2 SAAADI. CDR3 sequence (DNA): TGCGCCAGCAGTGAGGGGGCGGGATACAATGAGCAGTTCTTC. This gives the protein CASSEGAGYNEQFF.

This clone has a single count. The chain couples TRBV7-8 to TRBJ2-2, with 12 bases that match TRBD2. Looked up from germline, CDR1 is SGHVS and CDR2 is FQNEAQ. After removal of 5 bases from V and 0 bases from J, the junction contained 7 bases not matched to a gene. The CDR3 consists of 18 residues. As DNA, the CDR3 is TGTGCCAGCAGCCTGGGTCGGACTAGCGGGGCGAACACCGGGGAGCTGTTTTTT. Its translation is CASSLGRTSGANTGELFF.

The count of this clone is one. The chain employs TRBV24-1 and TRBJ2-7; TRBD1 aligns across 8 bases. This CDR3 has 14 residues. J was trimmed by 2 bases and V by 4 bases; bases with no gene match: 3. Germline assignment: CDR1 KGHDR and CDR2 SFDVKD. The CDR3 region has the DNA TGTGCCACCAGTGACGGGACAGGTCCCTACGAGCAGTACTTC. Protein product: CATSDGTGPYEQYF.

This sequence joins TRBV2 and TRBJ1-1; weak D call: TRBD1 (6 bases). V was clipped by 4 bases and J by 2 bases, with 14 bases between them. The CDR3 spans 15 residues. The germline V gene has CDR1 SNHLY and CDR2 FYNNEI. Here the CDR3 reads CASSVSTDRNTEAFF. The DNA of the CDR3 is TGTGCCAGCAGTGTCTCGACGGACAGAAACACTGAAGCTTTCTTT.

The chain uses TRBV5-1 and TRBJ1-1; D possibly corresponds to TRBD1 (5 bases). Between the trimmed V and J ends, which lost 0 bases and 0 bases, there was a span of 9 bases. The CDR3 is 15 residues long. The germline CDR1 and CDR2 sequences are SGHRS and YFSETQ. As DNA, the CDR3 is TGCGCCAGCAGCTTGGGGGGCAGCATGAACACTGAAGCTTTCTTT. Protein sequence: CASSLGGSMNTEAFF. The full variable domain, completed using reference TRBV5-1 and TRBJ1-1, is KAGVTQTPRYLIKTRGQQVTLSCSPISGHRSVSWYQQTPGQGLQFLFEYFSETQRNKGNFPGRFSGRQFSNSRSEMNVSTLELGDSALYLCASSLGGSMNTEAFFGQGTRLTVV.

The rearrangement joins TRBV4-1 to TRBJ1-2, with 9 bases identical to TRBD1. The CDR3 runs 17 residues. V dropped 4 bases and J dropped 8; count of bases not matched to a gene: 17. Looked up from germline, CDR1 is MGHRA and CDR2 is YSYEKL. CDR3 loop: CASSPPGQGSTGRGYTF. The DNA of the CDR3 is TGCGCCAGCAGCCCTCCGGGACAGGGATCCACCGGACGGGGCTACACCTTC.